Listed below are T cell receptor beta chains from one sample, sequenced in a study of T cell changes during pregnancy in multiple sclerosis. TCRdb's copy holds only in-frame clones and misses some; the assay was immunoSEQ multiplex PCR. The table lists 56,000 or so clones, about 89% of them singletons. The sequenced sample was peripheral blood, obtained after pregnancy. The receptors come from a female donor with multiple sclerosis, enrolled in a pregnancy study. Both conserved end residues are part of each CDR3. Fields, in order: D gene, J gene, clone size, V gene, CDR3 DNA, CDR3 protein. D genes are given only for firm matches. Size tells how often a clone was seen (once, few, many) or the class of an expanded clone, and some rows leave it out.

d_gene: TRBD2; j_gene: TRBJ2-1; abundance: .; v_gene: TRBV5-1; CDR3nt: TGCGCCAGCAGGTCTAGCGGGGGGAGTTACAATGAGCAGTTCTTC; CDR3aa: CASRSSGGSYNEQFF
d_gene: TRBD1; j_gene: TRBJ1-2; abundance: .; v_gene: TRBV2; CDR3nt: TGTGCCAGCAGTGGACAGGGTTTCTATGGCTACACCTTC; CDR3aa: CASSGQGFYGYTF
d_gene: .; j_gene: TRBJ2-7; abundance: .; v_gene: TRBV18; CDR3nt: TGTGCCAGCTCACCACTTAACACAGAACACCCCTACGAGCAGTACTTC; CDR3aa: CASSPLNTEHPYEQYF
d_gene: TRBD2; j_gene: TRBJ2-1; abundance: .; v_gene: TRBV4-1; CDR3nt: TGCGCCAGCAGCCCCACAGTGGCGGGGGAATACAATGAGCAGTTCTTC; CDR3aa: CASSPTVAGEYNEQFF
d_gene: TRBD1; j_gene: TRBJ1-2; abundance: .; v_gene: TRBV4-1; CDR3nt: TGCGCCAGCAGCCCGGGACAGCTTAGCTATGGCTACACCTTC; CDR3aa: CASSPGQLSYGYTF
d_gene: .; j_gene: TRBJ2-7; abundance: .; v_gene: TRBV30; CDR3nt: TGTGCCTGGAGTGATAACTACGAGCAGTACTTC; CDR3aa: CAWSDNYEQYF
d_gene: TRBD1; j_gene: TRBJ1-5; abundance: .; v_gene: TRBV5-6; CDR3nt: TGTGCCAGCAGCTTGGGAGCAGGGACAGCGGAGCCCCAGCATTTT; CDR3aa: CASSLGAGTAEPQHF
d_gene: TRBD2; j_gene: TRBJ2-2; abundance: .; v_gene: TRBV9; CDR3nt: TGTGCCAGCAGCGTAGGGCCGCAACGGGGGGACACCGGGGAGCTGTTTTTT; CDR3aa: CASSVGPQRGDTGELFF
d_gene: .; j_gene: TRBJ2-3; abundance: .; v_gene: TRBV6-4; CDR3nt: TGTGCCAGCAGTGACTCAGGGGGGGCCGATACGCAGTATTTT; CDR3aa: CASSDSGGADTQYF
d_gene: .; j_gene: TRBJ2-3; abundance: .; v_gene: TRBV9; CDR3nt: TGTGCCAGCAGCGAACAACCGGGGACATATACGCAGTATTTT; CDR3aa: CASSEQPGTYTQYF
d_gene: TRBD1; j_gene: TRBJ2-2; abundance: .; v_gene: TRBV5-4; CDR3nt: TGTGCCAGCAGCCTAGGACAGGGGATGACCGGGGAGCTGTTTTTT; CDR3aa: CASSLGQGMTGELFF
d_gene: .; j_gene: TRBJ2-7; abundance: .; v_gene: TRBV28; CDR3nt: TGTGCCAGCAGAAAGGCGGCAGGGATTTCCTACGAGCAGTACTTC; CDR3aa: CASRKAAGISYEQYF
d_gene: .; j_gene: TRBJ1-1; abundance: .; v_gene: TRBV7-9; CDR3nt: TGTGCCAGCAGCCCGTGGGTAGGGGCGGAAACTGAAGCTTTCTTT; CDR3aa: CASSPWVGAETEAFF
d_gene: .; j_gene: TRBJ1-6; abundance: .; v_gene: TRBV11-3; CDR3nt: TGTGCCAGCAGCCGGACTGTGGATTCACCCCTCCACTTT; CDR3aa: CASSRTVDSPLHF
d_gene: TRBD2; j_gene: TRBJ2-2; abundance: .; v_gene: TRBV9; CDR3nt: TGTGCCAGCAGCGCCGGGGGGGCCCTTTCCGGGGAGCTGTTTTTT; CDR3aa: CASSAGGALSGELFF
d_gene: TRBD1; j_gene: TRBJ2-7; abundance: .; v_gene: TRBV7-6; CDR3nt: TGTGCCAGCAGCGCGACAGGGGCCTACGAGCAGTACTTC; CDR3aa: CASSATGAYEQYF
d_gene: .; j_gene: TRBJ2-7; abundance: .; v_gene: TRBV7-9; CDR3nt: TGTGCCAGCACCGCAGAAACCTACGAGCAGTACTTC; CDR3aa: CASTAETYEQYF
d_gene: .; j_gene: TRBJ1-1; abundance: .; v_gene: TRBV4-1; CDR3nt: TGCGCCAGCAGCCACAATTCTATGAACACTGAAGCTTTCTTT; CDR3aa: CASSHNSMNTEAFF
d_gene: .; j_gene: TRBJ1-1; abundance: .; v_gene: TRBV7-2; CDR3nt: TGTGCCAGCAGCTTAGAAGGGGCCAGAAACACTGAAGCTTTCTTT; CDR3aa: CASSLEGARNTEAFF
d_gene: .; j_gene: TRBJ2-3; abundance: .; v_gene: TRBV18; CDR3nt: TGTGCCAGCTCACAACAACAGGGTACCACAGATACGCAGTATTTT; CDR3aa: CASSQQQGTTDTQYF
d_gene: .; j_gene: TRBJ2-3; abundance: .; v_gene: TRBV11-1; CDR3nt: TGTGCCAGCAGCTTAGTTCAGGGTCGGGATACGCAGTATTTT; CDR3aa: CASSLVQGRDTQYF
d_gene: .; j_gene: TRBJ2-7; abundance: .; v_gene: TRBV5-1; CDR3nt: TGCGCCAGCAGCTTGGGTGCAGCGGACAGCGAGCAGTACTTC; CDR3aa: CASSLGAADSEQYF
d_gene: .; j_gene: TRBJ2-2; abundance: once; v_gene: TRBV30; CDR3nt: TGTGCCTGGAGTGTACCAGGACTCGCTACCGGGGAGCTGTTTTTT; CDR3aa: CAWSVPGLATGELFF
d_gene: .; j_gene: TRBJ2-1; abundance: .; v_gene: TRBV5-8; CDR3nt: TGTGCCAGCAGTCGCGGGACTCTCTCCTACAATGAGCAGTTCTTC; CDR3aa: CASSRGTLSYNEQFF
d_gene: .; j_gene: TRBJ2-1; abundance: .; v_gene: TRBV6-5; CDR3nt: TGTGCCAGCAGTTACTCCGGGATGCCCAATGAGCAGTTCTTC; CDR3aa: CASSYSGMPNEQFF
d_gene: TRBD1; j_gene: TRBJ2-2; abundance: .; v_gene: TRBV18; CDR3nt: TGTGCCAGCTCAGGACAGGGGATCGGGGAGCTGTTTTTT; CDR3aa: CASSGQGIGELFF
d_gene: .; j_gene: TRBJ2-7; abundance: .; v_gene: TRBV7-9; CDR3nt: TGTGCCAGCAGCTTAGTTGGGGACACCGACTACGAGCAGTACTTC; CDR3aa: CASSLVGDTDYEQYF
d_gene: TRBD2; j_gene: TRBJ2-7; abundance: .; v_gene: TRBV9; CDR3nt: TGTGCCAGCAGCGTAGACGGGGGGGCGTATGTGCAGTACTTC; CDR3aa: CASSVDGGAYVQYF
d_gene: .; j_gene: TRBJ1-2; abundance: .; v_gene: TRBV7-9; CDR3nt: TGTGCCAGCAGCCCCCAACTCCGGTCCCGGGGCTACACCTTC; CDR3aa: CASSPQLRSRGYTF
d_gene: .; j_gene: TRBJ1-5; abundance: .; v_gene: TRBV11-2; CDR3nt: TGTGCCAGCAGCTTAGATCGAGGTCAGCCCCAGCATTTT; CDR3aa: CASSLDRGQPQHF
d_gene: .; j_gene: TRBJ2-3; abundance: .; v_gene: TRBV2; CDR3nt: TGTGCCAGCAGTGAAGGGGTAGCGGTGACGCAGTATTTT; CDR3aa: CASSEGVAVTQYF
d_gene: TRBD1; j_gene: TRBJ1-1; abundance: few; v_gene: TRBV7-2; CDR3nt: TGTGCCAGCAGCCTGGACAGGGTCAGGACTGAAGCTTTCTTT; CDR3aa: CASSLDRVRTEAFF
d_gene: .; j_gene: TRBJ2-7; abundance: .; v_gene: TRBV7-9; CDR3nt: TGTGCCAGCAGCTTAAACACTAACTCCTACGAGCAGTACTTC; CDR3aa: CASSLNTNSYEQYF
d_gene: TRBD1; j_gene: TRBJ1-2; abundance: .; v_gene: TRBV5-4; CDR3nt: TGTGCCAGCAGCTCCCCTATGAACGGACAGGGGGACGGCTACACCTTC; CDR3aa: CASSSPMNGQGDGYTF
d_gene: TRBD2; j_gene: TRBJ2-5; abundance: .; v_gene: TRBV4-2; CDR3nt: TGTGCCAGCACCTATACTAGCGGGGGGGCGACAGAGACCCAGTACTTC; CDR3aa: CASTYTSGGATETQYF
d_gene: TRBD1; j_gene: TRBJ1-1; abundance: .; v_gene: TRBV27; CDR3nt: TGTGCCAGCAGTCGGACAGGGGGCGCGCGGAACACTGAAGCTTTCTTT; CDR3aa: CASSRTGGARNTEAFF
d_gene: TRBD1; j_gene: TRBJ1-1; abundance: .; v_gene: TRBV10-3; CDR3nt: TGTGCCATCAGTGATCCCGGGACAGGGTTTGCTGAAGCTTTCTTT; CDR3aa: CAISDPGTGFAEAFF
d_gene: TRBD2; j_gene: TRBJ2-3; abundance: once; v_gene: TRBV5-5; CDR3nt: TGTGCCAGCAGTCGGGGGGGCACAGATACGCAGTATTTT; CDR3aa: CASSRGGTDTQYF
d_gene: .; j_gene: TRBJ1-4; abundance: .; v_gene: TRBV4-2; CDR3nt: TGTGCCAGCAGCCAATCCTCCTCCCCAACTAATGAAAAACTGTTTTTT; CDR3aa: CASSQSSSPTNEKLFF
d_gene: TRBD1; j_gene: TRBJ1-5; abundance: .; v_gene: TRBV2; CDR3nt: TGTGCCAGCTCGGGACAGTCAAATCAGCCCCAGCATTTT; CDR3aa: CASSGQSNQPQHF
d_gene: .; j_gene: TRBJ1-1; abundance: .; v_gene: TRBV5-6; CDR3nt: TGTGCCAGCAGCTTTAATGGCAGAAACACTGAAGCTTTCTTT; CDR3aa: CASSFNGRNTEAFF
d_gene: TRBD2; j_gene: TRBJ2-3; abundance: .; v_gene: TRBV28; CDR3nt: TGTGCCAGCAGTCCAGGACTAGCGGGCTTTAGCACAGATACGCAGTATTTT; CDR3aa: CASSPGLAGFSTDTQYF
d_gene: TRBD2; j_gene: TRBJ2-1; abundance: .; v_gene: TRBV9; CDR3nt: TGTGCCAGCAGCGTGACTAGCGGGGGGCCCTACAATGAGCAGTTCTTC; CDR3aa: CASSVTSGGPYNEQFF
d_gene: .; j_gene: TRBJ1-1; abundance: .; v_gene: TRBV18; CDR3nt: TGTGCCAGCCAGACGGACAGGAACACTGAAGCTTTCTTT; CDR3aa: CASQTDRNTEAFF
d_gene: .; j_gene: TRBJ1-1; abundance: few; v_gene: TRBV29-1; CDR3nt: TGCAGCGTTGAAGATCCAGGTCCGAACACTGAAGCTTTCTTT; CDR3aa: CSVEDPGPNTEAFF
d_gene: TRBD1; j_gene: TRBJ1-1; abundance: .; v_gene: TRBV6-1; CDR3nt: TGTGCCAGCAGTTCCCTGTACAGGGGGCACACTGAAGCTTTCTTT; CDR3aa: CASSSLYRGHTEAFF